This T cell receptor (beta chain) was sequenced for a study of OX40 agonist ivuxolimab in advanced cancers. Study context: Ivuxolimab, an agonistic anti-OX40 (CD134) antibody, was given to patients. At 65% to 90% male, the cohort had a mean age of 60 years, ranging from roughly 20 to 79.

Libraries were prepared by immunoSEQ multiplex PCR; TCRdb keeps only in-frame clonotypes and omits some of them. The repertoire has roughly 53,000 clones, about 81% of them found once; the top ten carry about an eighth. As concerns this clone: Its cognate antigen is unknown.

Study-level points and caveats: Relative to CD4+ cells, CD8+ T cells on average had more expanded clones.

The CDR3 extends over 18 amino acids. The chain couples TRBV21-1 to TRBJ2-7; TRBD1, the table's D call, lacks a check against the DNA. TRBV21-1 represents a pseudogene. The TCR sequence derives from an adult with an advanced solid tumor such as melanoma, head and neck, liver or kidney cancer. The material was CD4+ or CD8+ T cells sorted from blood, obtained in a trial of the OX40 agonist ivuxolimab. This CDR3 reads CASSGPGTVRGPNYEQYF. The DNA for the CDR3 is TGTGCCAGCAGCGGGCCGGGGACAGTCCGTGGCCCCAACTACGAGCAGTACTTC.